Each of the 18 T cell receptor beta chains below was sequenced from the same sample in a study of Ad26.COV2.S vaccination and SARS-CoV-2 variants. Using immunoSEQ multiplex PCR, the repertoire was profiled, and TCRdb retains in-frame clones only, with some absent. The table has some 250,000 clones, around 87% seen once. Treatment: around 19 received Ad26.COV2.S at low or high dose, single or two shots; several received placebo; per-sample allocation not given. Day 63 following the first vaccine or placebo injection was when the samples were taken. The sample consisted of peripheral blood, taken in a trial of Ad26.COV2.S vaccine versus placebo. These receptor sequences come from a person between 18 and 65 years old who received the Ad26.COV2.S COVID-19 vaccine or a placebo.

The chain is built from TRBV7-2 and TRBJ1-1; 10 bases fit TRBD1. V gave up 5 bases and J gave up 5 bases; unmatched junction bases: 8. CDR1 is SGHTA, CDR2 FQGNSA, per germline. The CDR3 has 15 amino acids. In DNA, the CDR3 is TGTGCCAGCAGCGATCGACAGGGGGCCAGAACTGAAGCTTTCTTT. As protein: CASSDRQGARTEAFF.

The chain has TRBV24-1 and TRBJ1-5; TRBD1 might be the D (6 bases). CDR1 and CDR2 (germline): KGHDR, SFDVKD. V gave up 5 bases and J gave up 3 bases, with 10 bases separating them. This CDR3 spans 14 amino acids. CDR3 protein: CATSVTGNNQPQHF. The CDR3 nucleotides read TGTGCCACCAGTGTCACAGGGAACAATCAGCCCCAGCATTTT.

The rearrangement joins TRBV14 to TRBJ2-7; D remains ambiguous. In germline, CDR1 is SGHDN, CDR2 FVKESK. CDR3 length: 13 residues. V dropped 0 bases and J dropped 3 bases, with 6 bases sitting between them. The CDR3 coding sequence is TGTGCCAGCAGCCAAGAGCTAGGCTACGAGCAGTACTTC. Its protein product is CASSQELGYEQYF.

The V and J genes are TRBV7-9 and TRBJ2-7; tentative D call: TRBD2 (5 bases). V was clipped by 5 bases and J by 2 bases, with 10 bases between them. CDR1 and CDR2 from the germline V gene are SEHNR and FQNEAQ (reference sequence). The CDR3 is 13 amino acids. CDR3 nucleotides: TGTGCCAGCAGCCCAGAGGAGGCCTACGAGCAGTACTTC. This translates into CASSPEEAYEQYF.

This clone showed up just once. J is TRBJ1-4 and V is TRBV4-3; 9 bases fit TRBD1. This CDR3 is 16 amino acids long. The germline V gene encodes CDR1 LGHNA and CDR2 YSLEER. V was pared by 1 base and J by 7 bases, with 7 bases of the junction left unmatched. CDR3 sequence (DNA): TGCGCCAGCAGCCAAGTACCGGGACAGGGAGGTGAAAAACTGTTTTTT. Translation: CASSQVPGQGGEKLFF.

The genes are TRBV5-1 and TRBJ2-2; 11 bases fit TRBD2. The CDR3 has 19 residues. The J segment lost 1 base and the V segment lost 0 bases, leaving 8 bases of the junction unmatched. Germline lookup yields CDR1 SGHRS and CDR2 YFSETQ. The CDR3 loop reads CASSLDISGRVGNTGELFF. In DNA form, the CDR3 reads TGCGCCAGCAGCTTGGATATTAGCGGGAGGGTCGGGAACACCGGGGAGCTGTTTTTT.

The rearrangement links TRBV3-1 (or the pseudogene TRBV3-2) to TRBJ2-5, with unresolved D. Trimming removed 4 bases from V and 0 bases from J, with 18 bases in between. CDR3 length: 17 residues. CDR1 LGHDT and CDR2 YNNKEL come from the germline V gene (reference sequence). The CDR3 region has the DNA TGTGCCAGCAGCCCCGATATTCCCACAAGGTACCAAGAGACCCAGTACTTC. This encodes CASSPDIPTRYQETQYF.

The chain combines TRBV9 with TRBJ1-2; the match to TRBD1 covers 9 bases. Looked up from germline, CDR1 is SGDLS and CDR2 is YYNGEE. This CDR3 spans 15 amino acids. Trimming removed 1 base from V and 4 bases from J; junction bases left unmatched: 5. CDR3 region: CASSVTGTGFYGYTF. The CDR3 bases are TGTGCCAGCAGCGTAACCGGGACAGGGTTCTATGGCTACACCTTC.

This sequence joins TRBV7-2 and TRBJ2-2, with a tentative D call TRBD1 (5 bases). Germline V gene sequence: CDR1 SGHTA, CDR2 FQGNSA. V lost 5 bases to trimming and J lost 7 bases, with 20 bases between them. The CDR3 has 16 amino acids. The CDR3 sequence is CASSPSWGRLGGELFF. The CDR3 DNA reads as TGTGCCAGCAGCCCCTCGTGGGGCCGGTTAGGCGGGGAGCTGTTTTTT.

V and J are TRBV25-1 and TRBJ2-1; no definite D call. V was clipped by 4 bases and J by 6 bases, with 4 bases between them. Germline CDR1 MGHDK, CDR2 SYGVNS. The CDR3 contains 11 residues. The CDR3 region is CASSGTNEQFF. The CDR3 DNA reads TGTGCCAGCAGTGGCACCAATGAGCAGTTCTTC.

This chain uses TRBV9 with TRBJ2-3; 10 bases are shared with TRBD2. Germline V lookup: CDR1 SGDLS, CDR2 YYNGEE. CDR3 length: 16 residues. Losses at the gene ends were 2 bases for V and 5 bases for J; bases not matched to a gene: 8. The CDR3: CASSVEAGGLVDTQYF. The CDR3 coding sequence is TGTGCCAGCAGCGTTGAAGCGGGGGGGCTGGTAGATACGCAGTATTTT.

This chain uses TRBV5-1 with TRBJ1-4; 7 nucleotides match TRBD1. Germline-derived CDR1 and CDR2 are SGHRS and YFSETQ. CDR3 length: 14 residues. The V segment lost 4 bases and the J segment 6 bases; nucleotides outside the gene matches: 6. The CDR3 coding sequence is TGCGCCAGCAGCGTGACAGGGACGGATGAAAAACTGTTTTTT. Translated: CASSVTGTDEKLFF.

The chain couples TRBV9 to TRBJ1-1; no definite D call. CDR3 length: 13 residues. Deletions cut 3 bases from V and 1 base from J, with 7 bases between. CDR1 is SGDLS, CDR2 YYNGEE, per germline. The CDR3: CASSAGGNTEAFF. CDR3 nucleotide sequence: TGTGCCAGCAGCGCTGGCGGGAACACTGAAGCTTTCTTT. Filled out from reference TRBV9 and TRBJ1-1, the complete variable domain reads DSGVTQTPKHLITATGQRVTLRCSPRSGDLSVYWYQQSLDQGLQFLIQYYNGEERAKGNILERFSAQQFPDLHSELNLSSLELGDSALYFCASSAGGNTEAFFGQGTRLTVV.

The sample holds one count of this clone. The chain couples TRBV5-4 to TRBJ1-1, with 8 bases identical to TRBD1. Germline V gene data show CDR1 as SGHNT and CDR2 as YYREEE (reference sequence). Unmatched junction bases numbered 5, after V lost 4 bases and J lost 0 bases. This CDR3 has 15 residues. CDR3 DNA sequence: TGTGCCAGCAGCACCGGACAGGGATTGAACACTGAAGCTTTCTTT. The encoded protein is CASSTGQGLNTEAFF.

The rearrangement uses TRBV11-1 and TRBJ1-1, with 9 bases fitting TRBD1. Germline assignment: CDR1 SGHAT and CDR2 FQDESV (reference sequence). This CDR3 region has 16 residues. V lost 6 bases, J lost 4 bases, and 12 bases stayed unmatched. The CDR3 loop is CASSRGVLTGGTEAFF. Written as DNA, the CDR3 is TGTGCCAGCAGTCGAGGGGTCTTGACAGGGGGCACTGAAGCTTTCTTT.

In this sample, this clone turned up once. This sequence joins TRBV5-4 and TRBJ2-2; the match to TRBD2 covers 9 bases. The CDR3 extends over 15 amino acids. The V segment lost 0 bases and the J segment 7 bases; nucleotides outside the gene matches: 4. Germline V lookup: CDR1 SGHNT, CDR2 YYREEE (reference sequence). In DNA, the CDR3 is TGTGCCAGCAGCTTGGGACCTAGCGGGGTCGGGGAGCTGTTTTTT. It yields the protein CASSLGPSGVGELFF.

V is TRBV28 and J is TRBJ2-5; D is perhaps TRBD1 (6 bases). CDR1 is MDHEN, CDR2 SYDVKM, per germline. V was trimmed by 1 base and J by 1 base, leaving 13 bases between them. The CDR3 loop spans 16 amino acids. CDR3 sequence: CASSLLGTGIQETQYF. In nucleotides, the CDR3 is TGTGCCAGCAGTTTATTAGGTACAGGGATCCAAGAGACCCAGTACTTC.

This clone was observed once. The rearrangement uses TRBV4-1 and TRBJ2-2; TRBD2 agrees at 12 bases. The CDR3 spans 19 residues. Trimming removed 1 base from V and 0 bases from J; junction bases left unmatched: 6. Looked up from germline, CDR1 is MGHRA and CDR2 is YSYEKL. Here the CDR3 reads CASSQGRASGGANTGELFF. The CDR3 coding sequence is TGCGCCAGCAGCCAAGGTCGAGCTAGCGGGGGGGCGAACACCGGGGAGCTGTTTTTT.